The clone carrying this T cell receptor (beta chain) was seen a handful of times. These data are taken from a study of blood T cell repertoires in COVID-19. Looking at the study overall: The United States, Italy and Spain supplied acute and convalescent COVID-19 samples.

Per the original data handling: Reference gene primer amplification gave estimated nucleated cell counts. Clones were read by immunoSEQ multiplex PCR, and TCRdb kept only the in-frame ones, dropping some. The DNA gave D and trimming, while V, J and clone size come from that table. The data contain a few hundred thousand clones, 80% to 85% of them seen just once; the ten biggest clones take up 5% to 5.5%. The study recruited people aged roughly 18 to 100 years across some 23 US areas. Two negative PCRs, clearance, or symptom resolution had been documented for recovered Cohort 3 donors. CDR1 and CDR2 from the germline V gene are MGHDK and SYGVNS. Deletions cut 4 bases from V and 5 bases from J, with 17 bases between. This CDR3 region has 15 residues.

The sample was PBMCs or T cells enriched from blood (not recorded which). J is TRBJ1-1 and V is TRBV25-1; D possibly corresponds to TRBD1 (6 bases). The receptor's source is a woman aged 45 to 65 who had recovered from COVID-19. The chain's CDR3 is CASSAGQWVGTEAFF. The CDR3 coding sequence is TGTGCCAGCAGTGCAGGACAGTGGGTCGGTACTGAAGCTTTCTTT.